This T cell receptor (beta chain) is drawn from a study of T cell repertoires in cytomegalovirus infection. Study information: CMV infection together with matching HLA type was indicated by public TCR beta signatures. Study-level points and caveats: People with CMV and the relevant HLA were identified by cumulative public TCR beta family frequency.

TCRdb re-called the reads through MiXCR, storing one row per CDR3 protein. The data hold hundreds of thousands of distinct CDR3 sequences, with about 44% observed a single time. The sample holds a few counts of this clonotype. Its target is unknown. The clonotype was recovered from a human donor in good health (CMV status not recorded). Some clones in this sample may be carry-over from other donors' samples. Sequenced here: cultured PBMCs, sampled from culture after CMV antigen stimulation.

The CDR3 coding sequence is TGTGCCAGCAGTAGATCCCGAAACATTCAGTACTTC. This encodes CASSRSRNIQYF. The V gene is TRBV6-2 or TRBV6-3, the J gene TRBJ2-4; no reliable D call. This CDR3 spans 12 amino acids. The germline V gene has CDR1 MNHEY and CDR2 SVGEGT. V dropped 5 bases and J dropped 6 bases, with 8 bases sitting between them.